This entry lists 9 T cell receptor beta chains sequenced from one sample in a study of neoadjuvant nivolumab and ipilimumab in lung cancer. Measured with immunoSEQ multiplex PCR; TCRdb has only the in-frame clones, and not every one. The table lists roughly 49,000 clones, roughly 89% of them singletons. The sample here was blood, taken before neoadjuvant nivolumab, alone or with ipilimumab. These receptors were taken from an adult with non-small cell lung cancer. Some clones in this sample may be carry-over from other donors' samples.

The chain uses TRBV7-3 and TRBJ1-1; D is unclear. Germline loops: CDR1 SGHTA, CDR2 FQGTGA. CDR3 length: 14 residues. V was trimmed by 5 bases and J by 0 bases, leaving 10 bases between them. The DNA for the CDR3 is TGTGCCAGCAGCGAACGAGGAATGAACACTGAAGCTTTCTTT. Its protein product is CASSERGMNTEAFF.

The chain uses TRBV29-1 and TRBJ1-1; D is perhaps TRBD1 (6 bases). Trimming stripped 6 bases from V and 8 bases from J, with 10 bases between. Per germline, CDR1 SQVTM and CDR2 ANQGSEA. The CDR3 has 10 amino acids. The CDR3 DNA reads TGCAGCGTGGGGACACCCGAAGCTTTCTTT. Encoded protein: CSVGTPEAFF.

The V and J genes are TRBV5-1 and TRBJ2-1; 8 positions match TRBD2. Germline V gene data show CDR1 as SGHRS and CDR2 as YFSETQ. Unmatched junction bases numbered 13, after V lost 0 bases and J lost 5 bases. The CDR3 has 18 residues. The CDR3 nucleotides are TGCGCCAGCAGCTTGGGAGGTTCGCTAGCGGGTTGGGACAATGAGCAGTTCTTC. Translation: CASSLGGSLAGWDNEQFF.

This chain uses TRBV5-4 with TRBJ1-2; possibly TRBD1 for D (6 bases). Per the germline V gene, CDR1 is SGHNT and CDR2 is YYREEE (reference sequence). V lost 0 bases to trimming and J lost 7 bases, with 13 bases between them. There are 14 residues in the CDR3. The CDR3 DNA follows: TGTGCCAGCAGCTTGGCCGGGACAAAAAGTGGCTACACCTTC. It translates to CASSLAGTKSGYTF.

J is TRBJ2-3 and V is TRBV23-1; 12 nucleotides align to TRBD2. TRBV23-1 is identified as an open reading frame with a role that is uncertain. The CDR3 consists of 17 residues. The V gene end was trimmed by 4 bases and the J gene end by 1 base; junction bases not matched to a gene: 6. CDR3 loop: CASSPRLAGVGTDTQYF. CDR3 nucleotide sequence: TGCGCCAGCAGTCCCAGACTAGCGGGAGTTGGCACAGATACGCAGTATTTT.

V and J are TRBV29-1 and TRBJ2-1; 12 nucleotides agree with TRBD2. CDR3 size: 18 residues. Per germline, CDR1 SQVTM and CDR2 ANQGSEA. With 4 bases clipped from V and 7 bases from J, the junction kept 17 bases outside the gene matches. The CDR3 spells CSVGGRSRTSGNRNEQFF. In DNA form, the CDR3 reads TGCAGCGTTGGTGGGCGGTCTCGGACTAGCGGGAATCGGAATGAGCAGTTCTTC.

This clone was detected only once. V and J are TRBV5-1 and TRBJ2-7, with 9 bases matching TRBD2. CDR3 length: 13 amino acids. The germline CDR1 and CDR2 sequences are SGHRS and YFSETQ. J lost 6 bases, V lost 5 bases, and 6 bases had no gene match. DNA for the CDR3: TGCGCCAGCAGGCGGGAGGGGGTGGTCGAGCAGTACTTC. Amino acid sequence: CASRREGVVEQYF.

The chain is built from TRBV7-9 and TRBJ2-7; D gene unclear. Germline V lookup: CDR1 SEHNR, CDR2 FQNEAQ (reference sequence). V lost 5 bases and J lost 1, with 6 bases in between. This CDR3 has 12 residues. The CDR3 DNA follows: TGTGCCAGCAGCAGAATGTCCTACGAGCAGTACTTC. Amino acids: CASSRMSYEQYF.

The chain links TRBV6-5 to TRBJ1-1; D perhaps matches TRBD1 (5 bases). The CDR3 has 12 amino acids. V was shortened by 3 bases and J by 11 bases, with 13 bases between the two germline ends. Germline V gene lookup returns CDR1 MNHEY and CDR2 SVGAGI. Written as DNA, the CDR3 is TGTGCCAGCAGTTATAATACCGGGACGGCTTTCTTT. Encoded protein: CASSYNTGTAFF.